This T cell receptor (beta chain) appears in the sequencing data of a study of tumor-infiltrating lymphocytes in oesophageal squamous cell carcinoma. The V and J ends lost 6 bases and 0 bases respectively, with 15 bases between them. The CDR3 sequence is 16 residues long. CDR1 and CDR2 from the germline V gene are SGHTA and FQGNSA. TCRdb re-called the PCR reads through MiXCR, storing one row per CDR3 protein. The sample contains about 20,000 distinct CDR3 sequences, under 45% of which appear only once. This chain links TRBV7-2 with TRBJ2-1; the D is unclear. The sequenced material came from esophageal tumor tissue. The clonotype comes from a male donor with esophageal squamous cell carcinoma. The CDR3 loop reads CASRPEGPSSYNEQFF. CDR3 DNA sequence: TGTGCCAGCAGGCCGGAAGGGCCGAGCTCCTACAATGAGCAGTTCTTC.